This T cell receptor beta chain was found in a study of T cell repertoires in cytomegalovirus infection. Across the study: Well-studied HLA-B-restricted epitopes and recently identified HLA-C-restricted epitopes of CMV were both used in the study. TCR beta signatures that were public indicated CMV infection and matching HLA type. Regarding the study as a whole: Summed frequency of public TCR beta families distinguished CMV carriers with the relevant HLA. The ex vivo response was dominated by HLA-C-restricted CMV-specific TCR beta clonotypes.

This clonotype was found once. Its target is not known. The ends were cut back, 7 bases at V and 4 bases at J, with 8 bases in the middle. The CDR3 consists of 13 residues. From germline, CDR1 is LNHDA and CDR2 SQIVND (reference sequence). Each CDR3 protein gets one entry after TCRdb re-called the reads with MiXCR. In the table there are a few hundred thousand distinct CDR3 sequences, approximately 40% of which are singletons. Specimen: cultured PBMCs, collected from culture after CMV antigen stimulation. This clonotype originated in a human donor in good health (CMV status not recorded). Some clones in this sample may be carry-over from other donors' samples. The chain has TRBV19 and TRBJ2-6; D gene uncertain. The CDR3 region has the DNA TGTGCCAGTACAGAGTCGGGGGCCAACGTCCTGACTTTC. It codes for CASTESGANVLTF.